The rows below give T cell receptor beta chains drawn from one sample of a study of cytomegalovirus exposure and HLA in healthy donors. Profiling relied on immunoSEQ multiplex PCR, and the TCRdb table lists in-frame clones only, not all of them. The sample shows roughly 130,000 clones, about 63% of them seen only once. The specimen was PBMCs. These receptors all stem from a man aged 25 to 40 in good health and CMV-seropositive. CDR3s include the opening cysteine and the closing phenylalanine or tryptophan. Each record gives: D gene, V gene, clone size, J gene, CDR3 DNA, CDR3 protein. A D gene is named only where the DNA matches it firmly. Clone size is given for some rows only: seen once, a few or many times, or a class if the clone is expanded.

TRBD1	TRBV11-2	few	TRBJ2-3	TGTGCCAGCAGAGCCGGGACAGGGCGTTCAGATACGCAGTATTTT	CASRAGTGRSDTQYF
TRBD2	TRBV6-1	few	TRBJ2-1	TGTGCCAGCAGTGAACTCGGACTAGCGCTCGGTGAGCAGTTCTTC	CASSELGLALGEQFF
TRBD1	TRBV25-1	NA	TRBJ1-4	TGTGCCAGCAGTGATGGGGACAGGTTCAAGGAAAAACTGTTTTTT	CASSDGDRFKEKLFF
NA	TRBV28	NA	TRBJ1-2	TGTGCCACCATTCGTCCCCCGGGGAACTATGGCTACACCTTC	CATIRPPGNYGYTF
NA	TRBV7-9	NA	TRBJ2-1	TGTTCCAGCAGCCGGCTAGCGCGCAGCTCCTACAATGAGCAGTTCTTC	CSSSRLARSSYNEQFF
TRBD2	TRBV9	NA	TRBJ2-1	TGTGCCAGCAGCGTAGGACTAGCCAAGAATGAGCAGTTCTTC	CASSVGLAKNEQFF
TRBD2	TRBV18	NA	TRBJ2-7	TGTGCCAGCTCACTTCCGGGAGGGCTTCGGGGCGAGCAGTACTTC	CASSLPGGLRGEQYF
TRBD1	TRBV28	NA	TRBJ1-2	TGTGCCAGCCTGGACAGGGGGCAGATAAATGGCTACACCTTC	CASLDRGQINGYTF
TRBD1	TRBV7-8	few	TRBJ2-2	TGTGCCAGCAGCTTACAGGGGGCGCAAACGACCGGGGAGCTGTTTTTT	CASSLQGAQTTGELFF
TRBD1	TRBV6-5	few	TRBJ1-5	TGTGCCAGCAGCCCCGGGACAGGGTATAATCAGCCCCAGCATTTT	CASSPGTGYNQPQHF
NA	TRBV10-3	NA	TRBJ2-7	TGTGCCATCAGTGACAGGGTCCCCGAGCAGTACTTC	CAISDRVPEQYF
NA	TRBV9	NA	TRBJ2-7	TGTGCCAGCAGCGTATTTCCAGGGGAGGGCGACGAGCAGTACTTC	CASSVFPGEGDEQYF
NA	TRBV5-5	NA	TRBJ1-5	TGTGCCAGCAGCTTGACAGGGAACGGTTGGACGGATCAGCCCCAGCATTTT	CASSLTGNGWTDQPQHF
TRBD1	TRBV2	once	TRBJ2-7	TGTGCCAGCAACCCCGCGACAGGGGGCGGCTCCTACGAGCAGTACTTC	CASNPATGGGSYEQYF
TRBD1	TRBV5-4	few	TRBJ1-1	TGTGCCAGCAGCTTGGAGACAGGGGGGAACACTGAAGCTTTCTTT	CASSLETGGNTEAFF
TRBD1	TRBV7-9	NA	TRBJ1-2	TGTGCCAGCAGCCCCCGGGACAGCGTGAACTATGGCTACACCTTC	CASSPRDSVNYGYTF
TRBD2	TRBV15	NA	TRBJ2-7	TGTGCCACCAGCAGGGGGCGGGAGGAATACTACGAGCAGTACTTC	CATSRGREEYYEQYF
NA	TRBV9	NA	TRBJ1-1	TGTGCCAGCAGCGCCAAGGCTTTTGGAACCGGGACTCCTGGGACTGAAGCTTTCTTT	CASSAKAFGTGTPGTEAFF
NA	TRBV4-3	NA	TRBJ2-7	TGCGCCAGCAGCCGCGAGGGATTCTCCTACGAGCAGTACTTC	CASSREGFSYEQYF
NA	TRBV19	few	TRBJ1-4	TGTGCCAGTAGTATCAGGGGTGAAAAACTGTTTTTT	CASSIRGEKLFF
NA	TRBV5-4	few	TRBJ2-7	TGTGCCAGCAGCTTGGGACTATTTTCCTACGAGCAGTACTTC	CASSLGLFSYEQYF